The T cell receptor beta chain under discussion was sequenced for a study of human T cells and chemical hapten exposure (dated by TCRdb to the early 2020s). About the investigation overall: For sensitization, 2% DPC in acetone was applied to an approximately 2 cm by approximately 2 cm area of upper inner arm skin. Weekly therapeutic DPC doses were additionally applied to the scalp of patients throughout the roughly 23-week study period. Patch testing was performed on the upper back with Finn chambers containing 0.01% DPC, and the patch tests were scored after 6 days according to International Contact Dermatitis Research Group standards. Alopecia areata with under or over 50% scalp involvement, alopecia totalis and alopecia universalis were represented in the patient cohort, which was mostly female. Libraries were combined into a pool for sequencing, and differences in TCR yield between samples came mainly from small differences in library volumes within the pool. Peripheral blood TCR repertoire changes were tracked in vivo in alopecia patients during primary and secondary sensitization to the hapten diphenylcyclopropenone (DPC). Blood was sampled from patients pre-sensitization (week 0) and at 2, 6 and about 24 weeks after DPC sensitization. About 28 alopecia patients gave blood for TCR sequencing at one to four time points (pre-sensitization, 2, 6 and 24 weeks). Beyond this particular receptor, the publication reports: DPC sensitization did not change how many TCRs were above 1 in 1000 frequency, and no evidence was found of alterations in global repertoire structure. The number of PT1 expanded TCRs positively correlated with patch test score, significant at thresholds 8, 16 and 32 but not 4. Because every patient had alopecia, a presumed autoimmune disease, the patients' immune response might differ from that of healthy individuals. After repeated subsampling, the strength of the expansion versus patch-test correlation and the threshold at which it became significant changed. Significantly more large CDR3 similarity clusters were formed by expanded TCRs than by pre-sensitization or healthy control sets, consistent with antigen-driven responses.

Regarding this clonotype: Its antigen is unknown. Base qualities are not at hand, and no much larger clone is one base apart.

The sample's time point label, in plain terms: patch test 2, 6 weeks after DPC sensitization. In light of the paper, this sample's treatment or condition label describes: therapeutic diphenylcyclopropenone sensitization with weekly scalp DPC. At every patch-test visit, the blood draw took place before the patch test was put on. Patients were eligible if aged 18 to 70, diagnosed with alopecia and judged suitable for DPC therapy, and pregnant patients were excluded. Total RNA was extracted from unfractionated whole blood collected in Tempus Blood RNA tubes. A distance of 10 bases separates the germline ends of V and J, which lose 4 bases and 4 bases respectively. The CDR3 numbers 13 residues from cysteine through phenylalanine. The DNA shown is the 39-base CDR3, in frame from base 1. CDR1 and CDR2, looked up from the germline V gene (reference sequence), are SEHNR and FQNEAQ. Library creation used RACE. The sequencing machine was a NextSeq 500. Library preparation attached unique molecular identifiers to individual cDNA molecules for quantitative, reproducible TCR counting. From each blood RNA sample, both TCR alpha and TCR beta chains were sequenced. The published analysis was carried out like this. Samples had a median of approximately 93,000 TCRs, with a range from about 23,224 to 700,000. The Decombinator software suite was used to annotate the V, J and CDR3 of the TCR reads. For the PS versus PT1 abundance plots, all samples were subsampled to the same number of TCRs (28,000). TCRs were defined as expanded if absent before sensitization and observed at least eight times at the 2-week time point. TCRdb reanalyzed the raw reads on its own, using fastp at Q25 for trimming and MiXCR for clone calling, and kept in-frame beta chains. Every CDR3 protein is listed once, alongside the most common genes and DNA of its rows. TCRdb's processing, not the authors', yielded these V and J calls. Present in this sample are some 80,000 distinct CDR3 sequences, approximately 10% of which were seen just once. The leading ten clones occupy 1.6% of the sample.

The receptor chain draws on TRBV7-9 and TRBJ1-2; no confident D gene assignment can be made. This specimen was whole blood, taken in connection with sensitization to the hapten diphenylcyclopropenone (DPC). This TCR was recovered from a man between 18 and 35 years old with alopecia areata. Some clones in this sample may be carry-over from other donors' samples. The DNA sequence is as follows: TGTGCCAGCAGCTCTAGGGTATCCTATGGCTACACCTTC. It specifies CASSSRVSYGYTF.